The 30 T cell receptor beta chains below come from one sample, sequenced in a study of Graves' ophthalmopathy and Graves' hyperthyroidism. RNA transcripts were the source from which TCR beta CDR3 regions were amplified. Second-round multiplex PCR followed a first-round RT-PCR using HTBI primers. Using its own MiXCR run on the multiplex PCR reads, TCRdb lists one record per CDR3 protein. This table holds roughly 480,000 distinct CDR3 sequences, approximately 14% found once. Sample: blood. The receptors were gathered from a woman in her 30s with Graves' ophthalmopathy.

This clonotype came up many times. V gene TRBV6-1 combines with J gene TRBJ1-1; D is unclear. V gave up 5 bases and J gave up 7 bases, with 17 bases separating them. The CDR3 length is 14 residues. CDR1 MNHNS and CDR2 SASEGT come from the germline V gene. The CDR3: CASSSGWVGNEAFF. The CDR3 nucleotides are TGTGCCAGCAGTAGCGGTTGGGTTGGGAATGAAGCTTTCTTT.

This clonotype appeared many times. CDR3 sequence reads: CASSPGPPVGYTF. The CDR3 DNA follows: TGTGCCAGTAGTCCGGGCCCGCCTGTGGGCTACACCTTC. The chain links TRBV19 to TRBJ1-2; the D is unclear. Germline loops: CDR1 LNHDA, CDR2 SQIVND (reference sequence). V was clipped by 5 bases and J by 8 bases, with 15 bases between them. CDR3 length: 13 residues.

There are many counts of this clonotype. V is TRBV6-5 and J is TRBJ2-5; the D is unclear. Trimming shortened V by 3 bases and J by 5 bases, and 19 bases separated the two germline ends. The CDR3 extends over 16 amino acids. CDR1 and CDR2 from the germline V gene are MNHEY and SVGAGI. For the CDR3, the DNA is TGTGCCAGCAGTTATTCACGGTACTGGGTTGGGGAGACCCAGTACTTC. Protein product: CASSYSRYWVGETQYF.

The CDR3 spells CATSRVPDSSYEQYF. As DNA, the CDR3 is TGTGCCACCAGCAGAGTGCCGGACAGCTCCTACGAGCAGTACTTC. The chain recombines TRBV15 with TRBJ2-7, with D perhaps matching TRBD1 (6 bases). V shed 1 base and J shed 0 bases, with 10 bases lying between them. The CDR3 consists of 15 residues. CDR1 LNHNV and CDR2 YYDKDF come from the germline V gene (reference sequence).

This clonotype was detected only a few times. V and J are TRBV3-1 and TRBJ1-1; no reliable D call. V was trimmed by 5 bases and J by 10 bases, leaving 11 bases between them. The CDR3 runs to 11 residues. Germline CDR1 and CDR2: LGHDT and YNNKEL (reference sequence). The CDR3: CASSGRSGAFF. In DNA form, the CDR3 reads TGTGCCAGCAGCGGACGCTCAGGAGCTTTCTTT. Looking up the rest from reference TRBV3-1 and TRBJ1-1 gives the full variable domain: DTAVSQTPKYLVTQMGNDKSIKCEQNLGHDTMYWYKQDSKKFLKIMFSYNNKELIINETVPNRFSPKSPDKAHLNLHINSLELGDSAVYFCASSGRSGAFFGQGTRLTVV.

This clonotype was seen at least ten times. J is TRBJ2-2 and V is TRBV27; D perhaps matches TRBD2 (5 bases). The CDR3 is 15 amino acids. V gave up 2 bases and J gave up 5 bases, with 12 bases separating them. Per the germline V gene, CDR1 is MNHEY and CDR2 is SMNVEV (reference sequence). The DNA of the CDR3 is TGTGCCAGCAGTTTAGGGCGGACTGGTACCGGGGAGCTGTTTTTT. Encoded protein: CASSLGRTGTGELFF.

Ten or more counts support this clonotype. The CDR3 reads CASLDDGNQPQHF. The CDR3 coding sequence is TGTGCCAGCCTCGACGACGGCAATCAGCCCCAGCATTTT. V and J are TRBV6-5 and TRBJ1-5, with D hard to call. Germline CDR1 MNHEY, CDR2 SVGAGI. The CDR3 has 13 residues. Trimming took 8 bases from V and 2 from J, leaving 10 bases between them.

This clonotype has a count of ten or more. V usage is TRBV6-1 and J usage is TRBJ2-7, with D uncertain. The V end lost 1 base, the J end lost 4 bases, and 11 bases lay between the germline ends. The CDR3 spans 14 residues. CDR1 is MNHNS, CDR2 SASEGT, per germline. This CDR3 reads CASSEDWVWYEQYF. CDR3 DNA sequence: TGTGCCAGCAGTGAAGATTGGGTTTGGTACGAGCAGTACTTC.

The gene calls are TRBV6-2 or TRBV6-3 and TRBJ2-7; D possibly corresponds to TRBD2 (6 bases). The CDR3 is made up of 15 amino acids. Germline values: CDR1 MNHEY, CDR2 SVGEGT. V lost 6 bases to trimming and J lost 0 bases, with 15 bases between them. The CDR3 protein is CASSPPRGGSYEQYF. In DNA, the CDR3 is TGTGCCAGCAGCCCACCAAGGGGAGGCTCCTACGAGCAGTACTTC.

The chain combines TRBV28 with TRBJ2-2; D is possibly TRBD1 or TRBD2 (7 bases each). Trimming took 1 base from V and 6 from J, leaving 24 bases between them. The length of the CDR3 is 19 residues. Germline V gene sequence: CDR1 MDHEN, CDR2 SYDVKM. As DNA, the CDR3 is TGTGCCAGCAGTTTATTGGCAGGGGGGGTCGGCGGTGGAGCCGGGGAGCTGTTTTTT. Protein: CASSLLAGGVGGGAGELFF.

This clonotype occurred many times. This sequence joins TRBV15 and TRBJ2-7; D ambiguous. Trimming removed 3 bases at V and 3 bases at J, with 9 bases between. The germline V gene has CDR1 LNHNV and CDR2 YYDKDF (reference sequence). This CDR3 contains 13 residues. CDR3 nucleotides: TGTGCCACCAGCAGGGACGCCATCTACGAGCAGTACTTC. It yields the protein CATSRDAIYEQYF.

V is TRBV6-1 and J is TRBJ2-5; unclear D gene. The CDR3 extends over 14 amino acids. Between the trimmed V and J ends, which lost 9 bases and 1 base, there was a span of 15 bases. CDR1 and CDR2 from the germline V gene are MNHNS and SASEGT. CDR3 sequence reads: CASKIGLGQETQYF. The CDR3 nucleotides are TGTGCCAGTAAAATAGGGCTTGGCCAAGAGACCCAGTACTTC.

This clonotype was recorded many times. The chain couples TRBV3-1 to TRBJ1-2; 7 bases agree with TRBD1. With V trimmed by 0 bases and J by 7 bases, 11 bases remained unmatched. The germline CDR1 and CDR2 sequences are LGHDT and YNNKEL (reference sequence). This CDR3 has 16 amino acids. The DNA for the CDR3 is TGTGCCAGCAGCCAAGATTTCGGACAGGTGTTGTCTGGCTACACCTTC. It codes for CASSQDFGQVLSGYTF.

Ten or more counts support this clonotype. At one end, the junction sequence differs from germline, possibly due to a read error. This CDR3 reads CASFRDRGRGTEAFF. The CDR3 DNA follows: TGTGCCAGCTTCCGGGACAGGGGGCGTGGCACTGAGGCTTTCTTT. The chain combines TRBV28 with TRBJ1-1; TRBD1 matches at 12 bases. The germline gives CDR1 MDHEN, CDR2 SYDVKM. CDR3 length equals 15 residues.

In its sample, this clonotype was seen a few times. The genes are TRBV28 and TRBJ2-2, with 7 nucleotides matching TRBD1. CDR3 length: 15 residues. Germline lookup yields CDR1 MDHEN and CDR2 SYDVKM. Trimming at V came to 6 bases and at J to 5 bases, leaving 9 bases not matched to a gene. CDR3 DNA: TGTGCCAGCAGATACAGGGGCATAGTGACCGGGGAGCTGTTTTTT. Its translation is CASRYRGIVTGELFF.

This clonotype occurred many times. This chain uses TRBV29-1 with TRBJ2-2, with D possibly TRBD1 on 6 matching bases. The CDR3 is 13 amino acids. Germline CDR1 reads SQVTM; CDR2 reads ANQGSEA. The V and J ends lost 4 bases and 6 bases respectively, with 12 bases between them. CDR3 loop: CSVGNREAGELFF. The CDR3 nucleotides read TGCAGCGTTGGGAACAGGGAAGCCGGGGAGCTGTTTTTT.

The gene calls are TRBV18 and TRBJ2-5; no definite D call. This CDR3 region has 13 residues. Germline lookup yields CDR1 KGHSH and CDR2 LQKENI. The germline V and J ends were trimmed by 0 bases and 7 bases, with 9 bases remaining between them. CDR3 sequence reads: CASSPPDWGTQYF. CDR3 coding DNA: TGTGCCAGCTCACCACCGGATTGGGGGACCCAGTACTTC.

In its sample, this clonotype was seen many times. The V call is TRBV28, the J call TRBJ1-5, with D maybe TRBD1 (5 bases). The V gene's germline CDR1 is MDHEN and CDR2 SYDVKM. The CDR3 contains 17 residues. The V end lost 6 bases, the J end lost 0 bases, and 18 bases lay between the germline ends. CDR3 amino acids: CASSPLSGPHSNQPQHF. CDR3 DNA sequence: TGTGCCAGCAGCCCCCTATCGGGACCTCATAGCAATCAGCCCCAGCATTTT.

V and J are TRBV6-1 and TRBJ2-5; no definite D call. This CDR3 is 15 amino acids long. Germline lookup yields CDR1 MNHNS and CDR2 SASEGT. V was clipped by 2 bases and J by 0 bases, with 10 bases between them. The CDR3 reads CASSESARYQETQYF. The DNA for the CDR3 is TGTGCCAGCAGTGAAAGCGCCCGATACCAAGAGACCCAGTACTTC.

The chain combines TRBV11-2 with TRBJ2-3; unclear D gene. CDR3 length equals 17 residues. Trimming stripped 2 bases from V and 2 bases from J, with 17 bases between. Looked up from germline, CDR1 is SGHAT and CDR2 is FQNNGV. CDR3 sequence: CASSLPTFGGPTDTQYF. The CDR3 coding sequence is TGTGCCAGCAGCTTACCCACCTTCGGCGGCCCCACAGATACGCAGTATTTT.

This clonotype appeared many times. The V and J genes are TRBV20-1 and TRBJ2-7; 7 nucleotides agree with TRBD1. Germline CDR1 is DFQATT and CDR2 is SNEGSKA (reference sequence). With 5 bases clipped from V and 5 bases from J, the junction kept 15 bases outside the gene matches. This CDR3 is 15 amino acids long. The CDR3 sequence is CSADTGAPQRNEQYF. The CDR3 region has the DNA TGCAGTGCTGATACAGGGGCACCCCAACGGAACGAGCAGTACTTC.

The rearrangement uses TRBV5-1 and TRBJ2-5; D is uncertain. The CDR3 length is 14 residues. Germline V gene sequence: CDR1 SGHRS, CDR2 YFSETQ. Trimming cost V 1 base and J 4 bases, with 11 bases left between them. The CDR3 DNA reads as TGCGCCAGCAGCTTGCCCCCGCCCTCAGAGACCCAGTACTTC. The encoded protein is CASSLPPPSETQYF.

This sequence joins TRBV9 and TRBJ1-1; possible D gene TRBD1, 6 bases. Germline loops: CDR1 SGDLS, CDR2 YYNGEE. The CDR3 contains 16 residues. V was cut by 0 bases and J by 1 base, with 13 bases left in between. The CDR3 region is CASSVGWGRGNTEAFF. The CDR3, as DNA: TGTGCCAGCAGCGTAGGTTGGGGGCGCGGGAACACTGAAGCTTTCTTT.

This clonotype was counted between two and nine times. The V gene is TRBV11-2, the J gene TRBJ2-2, with D perhaps TRBD2 (6 bases). The CDR3 is made up of 16 amino acids. Germline CDR1 SGHAT, CDR2 FQNNGV. Between the trimmed V and J ends, which lost 5 bases and 4 bases, there was a span of 17 bases. CDR3 region: CASSPVGGLLTGELFF. CDR3 sequence (DNA): TGTGCCAGCAGCCCAGTCGGAGGGTTACTCACCGGGGAGCTGTTTTTT.

The V call is TRBV2, the J call TRBJ2-2; no reliable D call. The CDR3 contains 14 residues. Trimming removed 4 bases at V and 2 bases at J, with 8 bases between. Germline V gives CDR1 SNHLY, CDR2 FYNNEI. The CDR3 nucleotides are TGTGCCAGCAGTGCTGGACCTAACACCGGGGAGCTGTTTTTT. As protein: CASSAGPNTGELFF.

This clonotype has at least ten counts. The V call is TRBV2, the J call TRBJ1-2; TRBD1 agrees at 10 bases. Per germline, CDR1 SNHLY and CDR2 FYNNEI. V shed 6 bases and J 6 bases; nucleotides not matched to a gene: 10. CDR3 length: 15 amino acids. Here the CDR3 DNA reads TGTGCCAGCAGAGGCCGGACAGGGGGTACAGATGGCTACACCTTC. This translates into CASRGRTGGTDGYTF.

This clonotype has at least ten counts. The CDR3 loop is CASSFAGLGPYEQYF. CDR3 coding DNA: TGTGCCAGCAGTTTCGCAGGGTTGGGGCCCTACGAGCAGTACTTC. This chain links TRBV12-3 or TRBV12-4 with TRBJ2-7; tentative D call: TRBD1 (5 bases). V was cut by 3 bases and J by 2 bases, with 14 bases left in between. The CDR3 runs to 15 residues.

This clonotype was counted ten times or more. This rearrangement joins TRBV6-5 to TRBJ2-7; 9 bases are shared with TRBD2. V lost 6 bases, J lost 4 bases, and 10 bases stayed unmatched. Per germline, CDR1 MNHEY and CDR2 SVGAGI. This CDR3 contains 15 residues. As DNA, the CDR3 is TGTGCCAGCAGCCGTGGGGCGGGGGGGCTGTACGAGCAGTACTTC. Its translation: CASSRGAGGLYEQYF.

In its sample, this clonotype was seen many times. The V and J genes are TRBV5-1 and TRBJ2-7; no clear D gene. V dropped 0 bases and J dropped 6 bases, with 10 bases sitting between them. Germline CDR1 and CDR2: SGHRS and YFSETQ. This CDR3 has 13 residues. CDR3 nucleotides: TGCGCCAGCAGCTTGGGTGGTCAGGCCGAGCAGTACTTC. It encodes CASSLGGQAEQYF.

V usage is TRBV9 and J usage is TRBJ2-7, with TRBD2 identical over 10 bases. Germline CDR1 and CDR2: SGDLS and YYNGEE. The CDR3 runs 15 residues. Trimming removed 0 bases from V and 5 bases from J; junction bases left unmatched: 5. The CDR3 coding sequence is TGTGCCAGCAGCGTAGCGGCTCTAGCGGGAGACGAGCAGTACTTC. Residues: CASSVAALAGDEQYF.